A single sample is the source of the 20 T cell receptor beta chains below, sequenced in a study of blood T cells in healthy people across ages. Through a sample-barcoded 5' primer and a J-beta primer mix, a second PCR was run for roughly 6 to 12 cycles. TCRdb processed the 5' RACE reads anew with MiXCR; each CDR3 protein has one entry. The table shows 800,000 to 1,300,000 distinct CDR3 sequences, with 20% to 25% occurring only once. These data also formed part of another study, on T cells of mothers and their children.

The sequencing input was blood. The receptor source for this set is a girl aged 2 to 9 in good health.

The V and J genes are TRBV7-9 and TRBJ1-2; possibly TRBD1 for D (6 bases). Germline CDR1 SEHNR, CDR2 FQNEAQ (reference sequence). Trimming removed 3 bases from V and 5 bases from J, with 13 bases in between. The CDR3 runs to 14 residues. The CDR3 DNA reads TGTGCCAGCAGCTTTTTCAGGGGACCGTATGGCTACACCTTC. Amino acid sequence: CASSFFRGPYGYTF.

This clonotype was counted a few times. The chain carries TRBV5-1 and TRBJ2-1; D call uncertain. The V end was cut by 0 bases, the J end by 0 bases, with 7 bases between. Germline assignment: CDR1 SGHRS and CDR2 YFSETQ. The CDR3 is 15 amino acids. The CDR3 region is CASSLEALSYNEQFF. DNA for the CDR3: TGCGCCAGCAGCTTGGAAGCCCTCTCCTACAATGAGCAGTTCTTC.

The chain links TRBV3-1 to TRBJ2-1; 10 bases are a match to TRBD2. The CDR3 runs 20 residues. Looked up from germline, CDR1 is LGHDT and CDR2 is YNNKEL (reference sequence). Losses at the gene ends were 0 bases for V and 4 bases for J; bases not matched to a gene: 15. CDR3 DNA: TGTGCCAGCAGCCAAGATCGGGCTAGCGGGAGTGTAGGGATATACAATGAGCAGTTCTTC. It translates to CASSQDRASGSVGIYNEQFF.

This clonotype was seen only once. The J gene is TRBJ1-5, the V gene TRBV12-3 or TRBV12-4; the match to TRBD1 covers 7 bases. The CDR3 is 14 amino acids. V gave up 6 bases and J gave up 9 bases; unmatched junction bases: 11. The CDR3: CASSQGQPWGPQHF. The CDR3 DNA reads TGTGCCAGCAGCCAGGGACAGCCGTGGGGGCCCCAGCATTTT.

This clonotype was counted many times. The rearrangement joins TRBV27 to TRBJ2-5; TRBD2 matches 11 bases. After removal of 6 bases from V and 5 bases from J, the junction contained 5 bases not matched to a gene. The CDR3 totals 14 residues. Per the germline V gene, CDR1 is MNHEY and CDR2 is SMNVEV (reference sequence). The chain's CDR3 is CASSPTSGVETQYF. As DNA, the CDR3 is TGTGCCAGCAGCCCGACTAGCGGGGTGGAGACCCAGTACTTC.

The rearrangement uses TRBV6-1 and TRBJ1-2; no clear D. V was pared by 2 bases and J by 8 bases, with 15 bases between. Germline values: CDR1 MNHNS, CDR2 SASEGT. There are 14 residues in the CDR3. CDR3 in DNA: TGTGCCAGCAGTGAATCTGTCCCCCCTCAGGGCTACACCTTC. Protein: CASSESVPPQGYTF.

In the case of this clonotype: Since a much larger clone is just one base distant, this may be a read error. The chain recombines TRBV29-1 with TRBJ2-1, with D possibly being TRBD1 or TRBD2 (6 bases each). The V end lost 3 bases, the J end lost 9 bases, and 21 bases lay between the germline ends. This CDR3 contains 15 residues. CDR1 is SQVTM and CDR2 is ANQGSEA in the germline V gene. The CDR3 DNA is TGCAGCGTTGATGGCGAGGGGGGTCCTGGGGGTGAGCAGTTCTTC. This sequence encodes CSVDGEGGPGGEQFF.

This clonotype was seen a few times. At one end, the junction sequence differs from germline, possibly due to a read error. The chain combines TRBV4-3 with TRBJ2-5; tentatively, D is TRBD2 (6 bases). The CDR3 sequence is 17 residues long. Looked up from germline, CDR1 is LGHNA and CDR2 is YSLEER. CDR3 protein: CASSQDGARGNQETQHF. The DNA for the CDR3 is TGCGCCAGCAGCCAAGACGGGGCGCGGGGAAACCAAGAGACCCAGCACTTC.

The chain has TRBV27 and TRBJ2-1, with D perhaps matching TRBD1 or TRBD2 (6 bases each). V was pared by 5 bases and J by 1 base, with 18 bases between. The CDR3 is made up of 17 amino acids. Per germline, CDR1 MNHEY and CDR2 SMNVEV (reference sequence). The CDR3 sequence is CASSDTGAARSYNEQFF. The CDR3 coding sequence is TGTGCCAGCAGTGATACGGGGGCAGCGAGGTCCTACAATGAGCAGTTCTTC.

This clonotype was detected only once. The chain combines TRBV20-1 with TRBJ2-4; maybe TRBD2 (5 bases). Trimming left V 5 bases short and J 1 base short, with 9 bases between. Germline lookup yields CDR1 DFQATT and CDR2 SNEGSKA (reference sequence). This CDR3 contains 13 residues. The CDR3 reads CSAYGIAKNIQYF. The CDR3 nucleotides are TGCAGTGCTTACGGGATCGCCAAAAACATTCAGTACTTC.

The chain couples TRBV7-2 to TRBJ1-2, with a possible D match to TRBD1 (5 bases). Germline V CDR1 and CDR2: SGHTA, FQGNSA. V was trimmed by 5 bases and J by 0 bases, leaving 25 bases between them. This CDR3 region has 19 residues. The CDR3 DNA reads as TGTGCCAGCAGCCCCGGCGGGGGGACCTTCCAGTTAGCTAACTATGGCTACACCTTC. This translates into CASSPGGGTFQLANYGYTF.

The chain is built from TRBV7-8 and TRBJ2-3; D gene uncertain. Trimming took off 5 bases at V and 3 bases at J, with 18 bases between the two ends. This CDR3 is built from 16 residues. CDR1 and CDR2 from the germline V gene are SGHVS and FQNEAQ. The CDR3 DNA reads TGTGCCAGCAGCCAAAGGACCCGGGCCGGGACAGATACGCAGTATTTT. This codes for CASSQRTRAGTDTQYF.

Only a few counts were recorded for this clonotype. This chain connects TRBV20-1 to TRBJ2-1; 10 nucleotides agree with TRBD2. The CDR3 has 18 residues. The V and J ends lost 3 bases and 0 bases, in that order; junction bases with no gene match: 11. The germline V gene encodes CDR1 DFQATT and CDR2 SNEGSKA (reference sequence). As DNA, the CDR3 is TGCAGTGCTAGCTCCGGACTAGCGGCCCCTATCTCCTACAATGAGCAGTTCTTC. Amino acids: CSASSGLAAPISYNEQFF.

The chain uses TRBV29-1 and TRBJ2-2; either TRBD1 or TRBD2 may supply D (5 bases each). CDR1 is SQVTM, CDR2 ANQGSEA, per germline. V lost 4 bases to trimming and J lost 6 bases, with 9 bases between them. The CDR3 loop spans 12 amino acids. CDR3 protein: CSVVGEPGELFF. CDR3 coding DNA: TGCAGCGTTGTGGGGGAACCCGGGGAGCTGTTTTTT.

This rearrangement joins TRBV29-1 to TRBJ1-2, with D perhaps TRBD1 (5 bases). The V gene lost 3 bases and the J gene lost 5 bases, with 10 bases spanning the gap. The CDR3 covers 12 residues. Looked up from germline, CDR1 is SQVTM and CDR2 is ANQGSEA. CDR3 bases: TGCAGCGTTGAGGACATCTCGTATGGCTACACCTTC. Its protein product is CSVEDISYGYTF.

This clonotype was observed a handful of times. The chain joins TRBV4-1 to TRBJ1-1; 12 bases agree with TRBD1. The CDR3 covers 17 residues. Trimming took 7 bases from V and 9 from J; bases not matched to a gene: 18. Germline V CDR1 and CDR2: MGHRA, YSYEKL. The CDR3 DNA reads as TGCGCCAGCATCCGCACCGGGACAGGGGGCTATGGACCTCAAGCTTTCTTT. Its translation is CASIRTGTGGYGPQAFF.

CDR3 region: CASSLVGARTVDGYTF. Written as DNA, the CDR3 is TGTGCCAGCAGCTTAGTTGGCGCCCGGACCGTCGATGGCTACACCTTC. The rearrangement uses TRBV7-8 and TRBJ1-2; D unclear. Germline CDR1 SGHVS, CDR2 FQNEAQ. The CDR3 runs 16 residues. Trimming took 1 base from V and 6 from J, leaving 18 bases between them.

This clonotype was picked up a small number of times. The chain uses TRBV7-6 and TRBJ1-1; maybe TRBD1 (5 bases). The CDR3 length is 13 residues. Germline assignment: CDR1 SGHVS and CDR2 FNYEAQ. The germline V and J ends were trimmed by 4 bases and 6 bases, with 12 bases remaining between them. Here the CDR3 reads CASSSGAVSEAFF. For the CDR3, the DNA is TGTGCCAGCAGCTCCGGGGCGGTCTCTGAAGCTTTCTTT.

The chain combines TRBV7-2 with TRBJ2-5, with 10 bases that match TRBD1. Per germline, CDR1 SGHTA and CDR2 FQGNSA. After removal of 5 bases from V and 13 bases from J, the junction contained 13 bases not matched to a gene. The CDR3 is made up of 14 amino acids. CDR3 residues: CASSPRDRGNERYF. In nucleotides, the CDR3 is TGTGCCAGCAGCCCGCGGGACAGGGGTAACGAGCGGTACTTC.

The chain has TRBV7-9 and TRBJ1-1, with unresolved D. Germline CDR1 reads SEHNR; CDR2 reads FQNEAQ (reference sequence). The CDR3 extends over 14 amino acids. Trimming took off 1 base at V and 1 base at J, with 7 bases between the two ends. CDR3 amino acids: CASSLVRSNTEAFF. The DNA for the CDR3 is TGTGCCAGCAGCTTAGTTAGGTCGAACACTGAAGCTTTCTTT.